A selection of T cell receptor beta chains follows, all from one sample in a study of T cell repertoires in cytomegalovirus infection. TCRdb reprocessed the reads with MiXCR, giving one entry per CDR3 protein. The profile covers around 200,000 distinct CDR3 sequences, with 35% to 45% appearing a single time and approximately 59% taken by the ten largest. Antigens for these TCRs are unknown. Material: CD8+ T cells from cultured PBMCs, obtained from culture after CMV antigen stimulation. The receptors here all came from a human donor in good health (CMV status not recorded). Some clones in this sample may be carry-over from other donors' samples. CDR3s include the opening cysteine and the closing phenylalanine or tryptophan. A D gene is named only where the DNA matches it firmly. Clone size is not always given. Where it is, it says once, few, many or a class for expanded clones.

abundance: many
d_gene: TRBD2
len: 18
v_gene: TRBV7-2
j_gene: TRBJ2-3
CDR3nt: TGTGCCAGCAGCTCCCGCTTAAGACTAGCGGGGGGGAAAGATACGCAGTATTTT
CDR3aa: CASSSRLRLAGGKDTQYF

abundance: NA
d_gene: TRBD2
len: 15
v_gene: TRBV30
j_gene: TRBJ2-1
CDR3nt: TGTGCCTGGAGTGTAGGGCTAGCGGGGCGCAATGAGCAGTTCTTC
CDR3aa: CAWSVGLAGRNEQFF

abundance: few
d_gene: TRBD2
len: 13
v_gene: TRBV23-1
j_gene: TRBJ2-3
CDR3nt: TGCGCCAGCCGATCGGGACTAGCGCATACGCAGTATTTT
CDR3aa: CASRSGLAHTQYF

abundance: NA
d_gene: TRBD1
len: 18
v_gene: TRBV14
j_gene: TRBJ1-1
CDR3nt: TGTGCCAGCAGCCCTCACCGAGGGACAGGGGGAGTTCGGACTGAAGCTTTCTTT
CDR3aa: CASSPHRGTGGVRTEAFF

abundance: NA
d_gene: NA
len: 17
v_gene: TRBV7-3
j_gene: TRBJ2-2
CDR3nt: TGTGCCAGCAGCTTAACAAACTCCCAGGTTTCGGCCGGGGAGCTGTTTTTT
CDR3aa: CASSLTNSQVSAGELFF

abundance: NA
d_gene: NA
len: 13
v_gene: TRBV6-2/TRBV6-3
j_gene: TRBJ1-5
CDR3nt: TGTGCCAGCAGTTATCAGGGGCGACAGCCCCAGCATTTT
CDR3aa: CASSYQGRQPQHF

abundance: NA
d_gene: NA
len: 13
v_gene: TRBV20-1
j_gene: TRBJ2-5
CDR3nt: TGCAGTGCTAGCAGACCGAACCAAGAGACCCAGTACTTC
CDR3aa: CSASRPNQETQYF

abundance: few
d_gene: NA
len: 17
v_gene: TRBV7-8
j_gene: TRBJ2-2
CDR3nt: TGTGCCAGCATCTTACCTTTTTGGGACGTCAACACCGGGGAGCTGTTTTTT
CDR3aa: CASILPFWDVNTGELFF

abundance: NA
d_gene: TRBD2
len: 15
v_gene: TRBV27
j_gene: TRBJ2-5
CDR3nt: TGTGCCAGCAGTTCCGGCGGGAGGGGCCAAGAGACCCAGTACTTC
CDR3aa: CASSSGGRGQETQYF

abundance: few
d_gene: TRBD1
len: 18
v_gene: TRBV12-3/TRBV12-4
j_gene: TRBJ2-1
CDR3nt: TGTGCCAGCAGTGAAGGACAGGGGGCGGAAAGGTTCCACAATGAGCAGTTCTTC
CDR3aa: CASSEGQGAERFHNEQFF

abundance: NA
d_gene: NA
len: 15
v_gene: TRBV4-1
j_gene: TRBJ2-3
CDR3nt: TGCGCCAGCAGCCAAGAGGGGCGGGGAACAGATACGCAGTATTTT
CDR3aa: CASSQEGRGTDTQYF

abundance: few
d_gene: TRBD2
len: 16
v_gene: TRBV7-9
j_gene: TRBJ2-7
CDR3nt: TGTGCCAGCAGCCCTCCGGGAGCGGGGAGAACCTACGAGCAGTACTTC
CDR3aa: CASSPPGAGRTYEQYF

abundance: NA
d_gene: NA
len: 14
v_gene: TRBV7-8
j_gene: TRBJ2-1
CDR3nt: TGTGCCAGCAGCTTAGCGGGAGTTAACAATGAGCAGTTCTTC
CDR3aa: CASSLAGVNNEQFF

abundance: NA
d_gene: TRBD1
len: 13
v_gene: TRBV20-1
j_gene: TRBJ1-2
CDR3nt: TGCAGTGCAACGGACAGGGGCCGGTATGGCTACACCTTC
CDR3aa: CSATDRGRYGYTF

abundance: once
d_gene: NA
len: 13
v_gene: TRBV6-5
j_gene: TRBJ2-7
CDR3nt: TGTGCCAGCAGTTACTCTTTTCCCTACGAGCAGTACTTC
CDR3aa: CASSYSFPYEQYF

abundance: few
d_gene: NA
len: 18
v_gene: TRBV30
j_gene: TRBJ2-2
CDR3nt: TGTGCCTCCCCTGAGGGGGGGCGCCAAGACCGGCACACCGGGGAGCTGTTTTTT
CDR3aa: CASPEGGRQDRHTGELFF

abundance: few
d_gene: NA
len: 15
v_gene: TRBV2
j_gene: TRBJ2-5
CDR3nt: TGTGCCAGCAGTGAATTCACCTACCGGGCAGAGACCCAGTACTTC
CDR3aa: CASSEFTYRAETQYF

abundance: NA
d_gene: NA
len: 15
v_gene: TRBV7-2
j_gene: TRBJ2-5
CDR3nt: TGTGCCAGCAGCCTAGGGAGGCGGCTCCAAGAGACCCAGTACTTC
CDR3aa: CASSLGRRLQETQYF

abundance: NA
d_gene: NA
len: 16
v_gene: TRBV6-5
j_gene: TRBJ2-1
CDR3nt: TGTGCCAGCAGTCCCCGCTACATCGAAGCCCACAATGAGCAGTTCTTC
CDR3aa: CASSPRYIEAHNEQFF

abundance: NA
d_gene: NA
len: 15
v_gene: TRBV4-2
j_gene: TRBJ1-5
CDR3nt: TGTGCCAGCAGCCTCCGGGAGAATGGCAATCAGCCCCAGCATTTT
CDR3aa: CASSLRENGNQPQHF

abundance: few
d_gene: TRBD2
len: 15
v_gene: TRBV12-3/TRBV12-4
j_gene: TRBJ2-3
CDR3nt: TGTGCCAGCAGTTTTGGCGGGGGGGCTGAAGATACGCAGTATTTT
CDR3aa: CASSFGGGAEDTQYF

abundance: NA
d_gene: TRBD1
len: 17
v_gene: TRBV7-9
j_gene: TRBJ2-3
CDR3nt: TGTGCCAGCAGCTTAATACAGGGACAGGGTTTCACAGATACGCAGTATTTT
CDR3aa: CASSLIQGQGFTDTQYF

abundance: NA
d_gene: TRBD1
len: 12
v_gene: TRBV12-5
j_gene: TRBJ2-4
CDR3nt: TGTGCTAGTGCTCCGGGACAGGGAGTCAAGCACTTC
CDR3aa: CASAPGQGVKHF

abundance: NA
d_gene: NA
len: 13
v_gene: TRBV20-1
j_gene: TRBJ2-7
CDR3nt: TGCAGTGCTCCCGACCGCCAATCGTTCGAGCAGTACTTC
CDR3aa: CSAPDRQSFEQYF

abundance: NA
d_gene: NA
len: 15
v_gene: TRBV12-3/TRBV12-4
j_gene: TRBJ2-5
CDR3nt: TGTGCCAGCAGTTTACCGGGCCCTACGGAAGAGACCCAGTACTTC
CDR3aa: CASSLPGPTEETQYF

abundance: many
d_gene: NA
len: 16
v_gene: TRBV12-3/TRBV12-4
j_gene: TRBJ2-1
CDR3nt: TGTGCCAGCAGACGCCCTTCCGGGACCCCCAACAATGAGCAGTTCTTC
CDR3aa: CASRRPSGTPNNEQFF

abundance: many
d_gene: TRBD1
len: 16
v_gene: TRBV27
j_gene: TRBJ2-7
CDR3nt: TGTGCCAGCAGTCCGCACCGGGACAGGGCCTCCTACGAGCAGTACTTC
CDR3aa: CASSPHRDRASYEQYF

abundance: NA
d_gene: NA
len: 13
v_gene: TRBV7-9
j_gene: TRBJ2-7
CDR3nt: TGTGCCAGCAGCGGGGCGGCCTCCTACGAGCAGTACTTC
CDR3aa: CASSGAASYEQYF

abundance: many
d_gene: NA
len: 13
v_gene: TRBV12-3/TRBV12-4
j_gene: TRBJ2-5
CDR3nt: TGTGCCAGCGGAGGACGTGTCCAAGAGACCCAGTACTTC
CDR3aa: CASGGRVQETQYF

abundance: few
d_gene: TRBD2
len: 16
v_gene: TRBV7-8
j_gene: TRBJ2-7
CDR3nt: TGTGCCAGCAGCTCCAGACTAGCGGGGGGGCCCTACGAGCAGTACTTC
CDR3aa: CASSSRLAGGPYEQYF

abundance: many
d_gene: NA
len: 14
v_gene: TRBV7-2
j_gene: TRBJ2-5
CDR3nt: TGTGCCACCTCCCTATCTGGTAGTCAAGAGACCCAGTACTTC
CDR3aa: CATSLSGSQETQYF

abundance: NA
d_gene: NA
len: 17
v_gene: TRBV12-3/TRBV12-4
j_gene: TRBJ1-2
CDR3nt: TGTGCCAGCAGTTTAGGACTTCTGGGGGCCCACGCGGAAGGCTACACCTTC
CDR3aa: CASSLGLLGAHAEGYTF

abundance: many
d_gene: TRBD2
len: 16
v_gene: TRBV7-6
j_gene: TRBJ2-1
CDR3nt: TGTGCCAGCAGCTTAGAGGCCAGCGGGAGTCGGAATGAGCAGTTCTTC
CDR3aa: CASSLEASGSRNEQFF

abundance: NA
d_gene: NA
len: 12
v_gene: TRBV2
j_gene: TRBJ2-7
CDR3nt: TGTGCCAGCAGTGAGGGGACCTACGAGCAGTACTTC
CDR3aa: CASSEGTYEQYF

abundance: NA
d_gene: NA
len: 14
v_gene: TRBV27
j_gene: TRBJ1-1
CDR3nt: TGTGCCAGCAGTTTAAGAGGGGATGGGGGTGAAGCTTTCTTT
CDR3aa: CASSLRGDGGEAFF

abundance: many
d_gene: NA
len: 11
v_gene: TRBV12-3/TRBV12-4
j_gene: TRBJ1-1
CDR3nt: TGTGCCAGCAGTTTGGGGACTGAAGCTTTCTTT
CDR3aa: CASSLGTEAFF

abundance: many
d_gene: NA
len: 20
v_gene: TRBV7-2
j_gene: TRBJ1-3
CDR3nt: TGTGCCAGCAGCTTCCCCGAACAGTATCACCAAAGGGGTGCTGGAAACACCATATATTTT
CDR3aa: CASSFPEQYHQRGAGNTIYF

abundance: few
d_gene: NA
len: 13
v_gene: TRBV6-6
j_gene: TRBJ2-1
CDR3nt: TGTGCCAGCAGTTACGGTAGGAACAATGAGCAGTTCTTC
CDR3aa: CASSYGRNNEQFF

abundance: few
d_gene: NA
len: 14
v_gene: TRBV28
j_gene: TRBJ1-1
CDR3nt: TGTGCCAGCAGTTTTTTCTCCGAGAACACTGAAGCTTTCTTT
CDR3aa: CASSFFSENTEAFF

abundance: few
d_gene: TRBD2
len: 15
v_gene: TRBV7-6
j_gene: TRBJ2-3
CDR3nt: TGTGCCAGCAGCCCCGGGGTAGCGGGAGCAGATACGCAGTATTTT
CDR3aa: CASSPGVAGADTQYF

abundance: few
d_gene: TRBD1
len: 14
v_gene: TRBV19
j_gene: TRBJ1-4
CDR3nt: TGTGCCAGTACCCGGACAGGGGAAGGCGAAAAACTGTTTTTT
CDR3aa: CASTRTGEGEKLFF

abundance: few
d_gene: TRBD2
len: 16
v_gene: TRBV7-2
j_gene: TRBJ2-7
CDR3nt: TGTGCCAGCAGCTTTTCCCGCCTAGCGGGAGACTACGAGCAGTACTTC
CDR3aa: CASSFSRLAGDYEQYF

abundance: few
d_gene: NA
len: 16
v_gene: TRBV14
j_gene: TRBJ1-6
CDR3nt: TGTGCCAGCAGCCCCTTCGCCGGACAGAATAATTCACCCCTCCACTTT
CDR3aa: CASSPFAGQNNSPLHF

abundance: few
d_gene: TRBD1
len: 15
v_gene: TRBV11-2
j_gene: TRBJ2-5
CDR3nt: TGTGCCAGCAGCTTAGTCCAGGGGGAAGGGGAGACCCAGTACTTC
CDR3aa: CASSLVQGEGETQYF

abundance: few
d_gene: TRBD2
len: 18
v_gene: TRBV12-3/TRBV12-4
j_gene: TRBJ2-1
CDR3nt: TGTGCCAGCAGTTTTAAACTAGCGGGGGGGATGGAGGTCGTTGAGCAGTTCTTC
CDR3aa: CASSFKLAGGMEVVEQFF

abundance: few
d_gene: TRBD1
len: 15
v_gene: TRBV6-1
j_gene: TRBJ2-5
CDR3nt: TGTGCCAGCAGTGGGGACAGGGGGGGCGGTGAGACCCAGTACTTC
CDR3aa: CASSGDRGGGETQYF

abundance: NA
d_gene: NA
len: 16
v_gene: TRBV6-4
j_gene: TRBJ2-6
CDR3nt: TGTGCCAGCAGCCGGGACGCGAGCTCTGGGACCAACGTCCTGACTTTC
CDR3aa: CASSRDASSGTNVLTF

abundance: NA
d_gene: NA
len: 14
v_gene: TRBV7-6
j_gene: TRBJ2-2
CDR3nt: TGTACCAGCAAGGAGGCGGCGAAAACCGGGGAGCTGTTTTTT
CDR3aa: CTSKEAAKTGELFF

abundance: NA
d_gene: NA
len: 12
v_gene: TRBV28
j_gene: TRBJ1-5
CDR3nt: TGTTCAGCGGGCAGGGGATATCAGCCCCAGCATTTT
CDR3aa: CSAGRGYQPQHF

abundance: NA
d_gene: NA
len: 14
v_gene: TRBV28
j_gene: TRBJ2-7
CDR3nt: TGTGCCAGCAGTTTGCCTGACAGTTCCTACGAGCAGTACTTC
CDR3aa: CASSLPDSSYEQYF

abundance: few
d_gene: NA
len: 13
v_gene: TRBV7-6
j_gene: TRBJ1-1
CDR3nt: TGTGCCAGCAGCTTAGGTTCGACAGCTGAAGCTTTCTTT
CDR3aa: CASSLGSTAEAFF

abundance: NA
d_gene: NA
len: 16
v_gene: TRBV28
j_gene: TRBJ2-1
CDR3nt: TGTGCCAGCATGACGGACGTGGGCAGGGGGGACAATGAGCAGTTCTTC
CDR3aa: CASMTDVGRGDNEQFF

abundance: NA
d_gene: NA
len: 11
v_gene: TRBV7-2
j_gene: TRBJ2-2
CDR3nt: TGTGCCAGCAGCCGTCGGGGGGAGCTGTTTTTT
CDR3aa: CASSRRGELFF

abundance: NA
d_gene: NA
len: 14
v_gene: TRBV9
j_gene: TRBJ2-3
CDR3nt: TGTGCCAGCAGCGTAGAGGGGGGCACAGATACGCAGTATTTT
CDR3aa: CASSVEGGTDTQYF

abundance: NA
d_gene: TRBD1
len: 15
v_gene: TRBV19
j_gene: TRBJ1-1
CDR3nt: TGTGCCAGTAGTGATCCACAGGGGGCGTTCGCTGAAGCTTTCTTT
CDR3aa: CASSDPQGAFAEAFF

abundance: few
d_gene: NA
len: 14
v_gene: TRBV7-3
j_gene: TRBJ2-7
CDR3nt: TGTGCCAGCAGCTCACCACAGGGCGCCTACGAGCAGTACTTC
CDR3aa: CASSSPQGAYEQYF

abundance: NA
d_gene: TRBD1
len: 12
v_gene: TRBV6-6
j_gene: TRBJ1-2
CDR3nt: TGTGCCAGCAGTTACAGGGGGCTCGGCTACACCTTC
CDR3aa: CASSYRGLGYTF

abundance: NA
d_gene: TRBD2
len: 18
v_gene: TRBV4-1
j_gene: TRBJ2-6
CDR3nt: TGCGCAAGCAGACGAGGGAGCGGGAGGGCGTCCGGGTCAACCGTCCTGACTTTC
CDR3aa: CASRRGSGRASGSTVLTF

abundance: NA
d_gene: TRBD2
len: 14
v_gene: TRBV5-3
j_gene: TRBJ2-7
CDR3nt: TGTGCCAGCAGCTTCCGCGGGGGGTTAAACGAGCAGTACTTC
CDR3aa: CASSFRGGLNEQYF

abundance: NA
d_gene: NA
len: 14
v_gene: TRBV20-1
j_gene: TRBJ1-5
CDR3nt: TGCAGTGCTAGCGGGCTATATAGCAATCAGCCCCAGCATTTT
CDR3aa: CSASGLYSNQPQHF